This T cell receptor beta chain was observed in a study of T cell changes during pregnancy in multiple sclerosis (dated by TCRdb to the late 2010s). At the level of the whole study: The study examined how the T cell repertoire changed over the course of pregnancy in women with multiple sclerosis.

Relative to germline, V is missing 5 bases and J is missing 4 bases, with 11 bases of the junction outside any gene match. As encoded in the germline V gene, CDR1 is SGHTA while CDR2 is FQGNSA. The CDR3 has 15 amino acids, counting the end cysteine and phenylalanine. The entry retains the CDR3 DNA only, 45 bases that are in frame from base 1. To prepare the library, the immunoSEQ multiplex PCR assay was applied. The table comes from immuneACCESS by way of TCRdb, which keeps in-frame sequences with V and J called. Part of the clones is missing from these tables; in studies checked, under half for an unresolved V gene and the rest for unknown reasons. A total of some 56,000 clones appear in this sample, roughly 92% of them only once. The ten most abundant clones make up less than 3% of the sample. As to this clone: The specificity of this receptor is unknown. No base-level quality is on record; no much larger clone is a single base apart.

This TCR was sampled from a female donor in good health, enrolled as a control in a pregnancy study. The sequenced sample was peripheral blood, obtained in the third trimester of pregnancy. The chain is assembled from TRBV7-2 and TRBJ2-7, with 7 bases matching TRBD1. The DNA reads TGTGCCAGCAGCCCGAGTGCCGGGACAGAATACGAGCAGTACTTC. Its protein is CASSPSAGTEYEQYF. The full variable domain, with segments outside the CDR3 supplied by the reference TRBV7-2 and TRBJ2-7 proteins, appears as GAGVSQSPSNKVTEKGKDVELRCDPISGHTALYWYRQSLGQGLEFLIYFQGNSAPDKSGLPSDRFSAERTGGSVSTLTIQRTQQEDSAVYLCASSPSAGTEYEQYFGPGTRLTVT.